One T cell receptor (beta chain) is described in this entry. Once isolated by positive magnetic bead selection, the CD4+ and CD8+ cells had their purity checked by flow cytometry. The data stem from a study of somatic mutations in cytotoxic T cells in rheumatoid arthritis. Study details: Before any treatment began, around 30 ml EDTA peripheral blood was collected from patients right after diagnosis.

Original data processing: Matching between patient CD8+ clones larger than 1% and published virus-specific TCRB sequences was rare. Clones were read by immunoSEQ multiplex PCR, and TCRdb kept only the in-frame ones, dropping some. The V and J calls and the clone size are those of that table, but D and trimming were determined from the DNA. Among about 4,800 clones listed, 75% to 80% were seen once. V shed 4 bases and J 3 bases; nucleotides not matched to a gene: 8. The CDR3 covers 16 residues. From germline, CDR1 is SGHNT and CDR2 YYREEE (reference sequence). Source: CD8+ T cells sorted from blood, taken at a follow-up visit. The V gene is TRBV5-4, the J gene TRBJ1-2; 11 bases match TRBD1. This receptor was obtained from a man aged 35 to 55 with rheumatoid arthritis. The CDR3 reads CASSPWTGGADYGYTF. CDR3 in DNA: TGTGCCAGCAGCCCTTGGACAGGGGGCGCGGACTATGGCTACACCTTC.